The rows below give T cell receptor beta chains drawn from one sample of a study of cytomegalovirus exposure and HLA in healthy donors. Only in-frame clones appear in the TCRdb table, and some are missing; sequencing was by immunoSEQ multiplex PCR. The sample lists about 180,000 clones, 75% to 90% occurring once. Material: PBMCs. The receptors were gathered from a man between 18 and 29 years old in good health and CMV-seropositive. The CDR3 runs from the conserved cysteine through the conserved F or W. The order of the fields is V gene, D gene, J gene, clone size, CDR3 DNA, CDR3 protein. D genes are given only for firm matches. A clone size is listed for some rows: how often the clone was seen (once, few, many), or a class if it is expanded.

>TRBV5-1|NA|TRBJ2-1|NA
TGCGCCAGCAGCTTGGGGGCTGAGAGCCCCTACAATGAGCAGTTCTTC
CASSLGAESPYNEQFF
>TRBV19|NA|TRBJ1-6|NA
TGTGCCAGTAGTATGGACAGACCTCATAATTCACCCCTCCACTTT
CASSMDRPHNSPLHF
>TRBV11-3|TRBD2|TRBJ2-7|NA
TGTGCCAGCAGCTTGGGACTAGCGGGGGGCAACTACGAGCAGTACTTC
CASSLGLAGGNYEQYF
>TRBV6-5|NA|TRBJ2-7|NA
TGTGCCAGCAGTTACTTCCCGGGTTCCTCCTACGAGCAGTACTTC
CASSYFPGSSYEQYF
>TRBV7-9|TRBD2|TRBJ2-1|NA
TGTGCCAGCAGCTTAAATCCCGGACTAGCGGGAGGGCCCCACAATGAGCAGTTCTTC
CASSLNPGLAGGPHNEQFF
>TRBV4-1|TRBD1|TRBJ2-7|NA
TGCGCCAGCAGCCAAGATTCGACAGGGTGGCGCTACGAGCAGTACTTC
CASSQDSTGWRYEQYF
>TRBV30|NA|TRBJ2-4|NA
TGTGCCTGGAGTGTCCGAGGGCTCAAAAACATTCAGTACTTC
CAWSVRGLKNIQYF
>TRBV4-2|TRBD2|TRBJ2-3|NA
TGTGCCAGCAGCCCCGGGGGGGCCAGTAGCACAGATACGCAGTATTTT
CASSPGGASSTDTQYF
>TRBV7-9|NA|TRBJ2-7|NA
TGTGCCAGCAGCTCAGCTCAAGGACAGCCGTTTTCCTACGAGCAGTACTTC
CASSSAQGQPFSYEQYF
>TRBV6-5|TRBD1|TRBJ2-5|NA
TGTGCCAGCAGTTCGGACAGGGGGACATTGGAGACCCAGTACTTC
CASSSDRGTLETQYF
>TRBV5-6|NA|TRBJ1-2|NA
TGTGCCAGCAGCTTGGGCAGGCGTCTCTATGGCTACACCTTC
CASSLGRRLYGYTF
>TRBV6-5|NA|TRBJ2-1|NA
TGTGCCAGCAGTTACCATCGGGGGGCCCGGAATGAGCAGTTCTTC
CASSYHRGARNEQFF
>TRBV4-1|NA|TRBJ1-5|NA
TGCGCCAGCAGCCCCAGCCCGGGGGAGGTGCAGCCCCAGCATTTT
CASSPSPGEVQPQHF
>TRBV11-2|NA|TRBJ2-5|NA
TGTGCCAGCAGCTTAGTTAGGACAGAAGAGACCCAGTACTTC
CASSLVRTEETQYF
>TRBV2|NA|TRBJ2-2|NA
TGTGCCAGCAGCTCGAGGGTGGGAACGCCGGGGGAGCTGTTTTTT
CASSSRVGTPGELFF
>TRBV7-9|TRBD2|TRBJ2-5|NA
TGTGCCAGCAGCCCCGGACTAGCGGGAATTAGAGAGACCCAGTACTTC
CASSPGLAGIRETQYF
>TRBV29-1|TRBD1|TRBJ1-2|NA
TGCAGCGCTCAGGGGGCTAACTATGGCTACACCTTC
CSAQGANYGYTF
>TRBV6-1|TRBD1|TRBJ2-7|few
TGTGCCAGCGGACGAGACAGGGGGCGCGAGCAGTACTTC
CASGRDRGREQYF
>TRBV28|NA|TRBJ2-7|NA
TGTGCCAGCAGTTTGGCAGTCTCCTACGAGCAGTACTTC
CASSLAVSYEQYF
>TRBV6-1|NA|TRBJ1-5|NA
TGTGCCAGCAGTGGGCAGTCCCGTCAGCCCCAGCATTTT
CASSGQSRQPQHF
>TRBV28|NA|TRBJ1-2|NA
TGTGCCAGCAGTCCCGGGACATTTCTATACGGCTACACCTTC
CASSPGTFLYGYTF
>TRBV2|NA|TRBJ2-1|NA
TGTGCCAGCAGTAACGACAGAAACTCCTACAATGAGCAGTTCTTC
CASSNDRNSYNEQFF
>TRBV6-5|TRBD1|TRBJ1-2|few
TGTGCCAGCAGTGGAGACAGGGGCTACAACTATGGCTACACCTTC
CASSGDRGYNYGYTF